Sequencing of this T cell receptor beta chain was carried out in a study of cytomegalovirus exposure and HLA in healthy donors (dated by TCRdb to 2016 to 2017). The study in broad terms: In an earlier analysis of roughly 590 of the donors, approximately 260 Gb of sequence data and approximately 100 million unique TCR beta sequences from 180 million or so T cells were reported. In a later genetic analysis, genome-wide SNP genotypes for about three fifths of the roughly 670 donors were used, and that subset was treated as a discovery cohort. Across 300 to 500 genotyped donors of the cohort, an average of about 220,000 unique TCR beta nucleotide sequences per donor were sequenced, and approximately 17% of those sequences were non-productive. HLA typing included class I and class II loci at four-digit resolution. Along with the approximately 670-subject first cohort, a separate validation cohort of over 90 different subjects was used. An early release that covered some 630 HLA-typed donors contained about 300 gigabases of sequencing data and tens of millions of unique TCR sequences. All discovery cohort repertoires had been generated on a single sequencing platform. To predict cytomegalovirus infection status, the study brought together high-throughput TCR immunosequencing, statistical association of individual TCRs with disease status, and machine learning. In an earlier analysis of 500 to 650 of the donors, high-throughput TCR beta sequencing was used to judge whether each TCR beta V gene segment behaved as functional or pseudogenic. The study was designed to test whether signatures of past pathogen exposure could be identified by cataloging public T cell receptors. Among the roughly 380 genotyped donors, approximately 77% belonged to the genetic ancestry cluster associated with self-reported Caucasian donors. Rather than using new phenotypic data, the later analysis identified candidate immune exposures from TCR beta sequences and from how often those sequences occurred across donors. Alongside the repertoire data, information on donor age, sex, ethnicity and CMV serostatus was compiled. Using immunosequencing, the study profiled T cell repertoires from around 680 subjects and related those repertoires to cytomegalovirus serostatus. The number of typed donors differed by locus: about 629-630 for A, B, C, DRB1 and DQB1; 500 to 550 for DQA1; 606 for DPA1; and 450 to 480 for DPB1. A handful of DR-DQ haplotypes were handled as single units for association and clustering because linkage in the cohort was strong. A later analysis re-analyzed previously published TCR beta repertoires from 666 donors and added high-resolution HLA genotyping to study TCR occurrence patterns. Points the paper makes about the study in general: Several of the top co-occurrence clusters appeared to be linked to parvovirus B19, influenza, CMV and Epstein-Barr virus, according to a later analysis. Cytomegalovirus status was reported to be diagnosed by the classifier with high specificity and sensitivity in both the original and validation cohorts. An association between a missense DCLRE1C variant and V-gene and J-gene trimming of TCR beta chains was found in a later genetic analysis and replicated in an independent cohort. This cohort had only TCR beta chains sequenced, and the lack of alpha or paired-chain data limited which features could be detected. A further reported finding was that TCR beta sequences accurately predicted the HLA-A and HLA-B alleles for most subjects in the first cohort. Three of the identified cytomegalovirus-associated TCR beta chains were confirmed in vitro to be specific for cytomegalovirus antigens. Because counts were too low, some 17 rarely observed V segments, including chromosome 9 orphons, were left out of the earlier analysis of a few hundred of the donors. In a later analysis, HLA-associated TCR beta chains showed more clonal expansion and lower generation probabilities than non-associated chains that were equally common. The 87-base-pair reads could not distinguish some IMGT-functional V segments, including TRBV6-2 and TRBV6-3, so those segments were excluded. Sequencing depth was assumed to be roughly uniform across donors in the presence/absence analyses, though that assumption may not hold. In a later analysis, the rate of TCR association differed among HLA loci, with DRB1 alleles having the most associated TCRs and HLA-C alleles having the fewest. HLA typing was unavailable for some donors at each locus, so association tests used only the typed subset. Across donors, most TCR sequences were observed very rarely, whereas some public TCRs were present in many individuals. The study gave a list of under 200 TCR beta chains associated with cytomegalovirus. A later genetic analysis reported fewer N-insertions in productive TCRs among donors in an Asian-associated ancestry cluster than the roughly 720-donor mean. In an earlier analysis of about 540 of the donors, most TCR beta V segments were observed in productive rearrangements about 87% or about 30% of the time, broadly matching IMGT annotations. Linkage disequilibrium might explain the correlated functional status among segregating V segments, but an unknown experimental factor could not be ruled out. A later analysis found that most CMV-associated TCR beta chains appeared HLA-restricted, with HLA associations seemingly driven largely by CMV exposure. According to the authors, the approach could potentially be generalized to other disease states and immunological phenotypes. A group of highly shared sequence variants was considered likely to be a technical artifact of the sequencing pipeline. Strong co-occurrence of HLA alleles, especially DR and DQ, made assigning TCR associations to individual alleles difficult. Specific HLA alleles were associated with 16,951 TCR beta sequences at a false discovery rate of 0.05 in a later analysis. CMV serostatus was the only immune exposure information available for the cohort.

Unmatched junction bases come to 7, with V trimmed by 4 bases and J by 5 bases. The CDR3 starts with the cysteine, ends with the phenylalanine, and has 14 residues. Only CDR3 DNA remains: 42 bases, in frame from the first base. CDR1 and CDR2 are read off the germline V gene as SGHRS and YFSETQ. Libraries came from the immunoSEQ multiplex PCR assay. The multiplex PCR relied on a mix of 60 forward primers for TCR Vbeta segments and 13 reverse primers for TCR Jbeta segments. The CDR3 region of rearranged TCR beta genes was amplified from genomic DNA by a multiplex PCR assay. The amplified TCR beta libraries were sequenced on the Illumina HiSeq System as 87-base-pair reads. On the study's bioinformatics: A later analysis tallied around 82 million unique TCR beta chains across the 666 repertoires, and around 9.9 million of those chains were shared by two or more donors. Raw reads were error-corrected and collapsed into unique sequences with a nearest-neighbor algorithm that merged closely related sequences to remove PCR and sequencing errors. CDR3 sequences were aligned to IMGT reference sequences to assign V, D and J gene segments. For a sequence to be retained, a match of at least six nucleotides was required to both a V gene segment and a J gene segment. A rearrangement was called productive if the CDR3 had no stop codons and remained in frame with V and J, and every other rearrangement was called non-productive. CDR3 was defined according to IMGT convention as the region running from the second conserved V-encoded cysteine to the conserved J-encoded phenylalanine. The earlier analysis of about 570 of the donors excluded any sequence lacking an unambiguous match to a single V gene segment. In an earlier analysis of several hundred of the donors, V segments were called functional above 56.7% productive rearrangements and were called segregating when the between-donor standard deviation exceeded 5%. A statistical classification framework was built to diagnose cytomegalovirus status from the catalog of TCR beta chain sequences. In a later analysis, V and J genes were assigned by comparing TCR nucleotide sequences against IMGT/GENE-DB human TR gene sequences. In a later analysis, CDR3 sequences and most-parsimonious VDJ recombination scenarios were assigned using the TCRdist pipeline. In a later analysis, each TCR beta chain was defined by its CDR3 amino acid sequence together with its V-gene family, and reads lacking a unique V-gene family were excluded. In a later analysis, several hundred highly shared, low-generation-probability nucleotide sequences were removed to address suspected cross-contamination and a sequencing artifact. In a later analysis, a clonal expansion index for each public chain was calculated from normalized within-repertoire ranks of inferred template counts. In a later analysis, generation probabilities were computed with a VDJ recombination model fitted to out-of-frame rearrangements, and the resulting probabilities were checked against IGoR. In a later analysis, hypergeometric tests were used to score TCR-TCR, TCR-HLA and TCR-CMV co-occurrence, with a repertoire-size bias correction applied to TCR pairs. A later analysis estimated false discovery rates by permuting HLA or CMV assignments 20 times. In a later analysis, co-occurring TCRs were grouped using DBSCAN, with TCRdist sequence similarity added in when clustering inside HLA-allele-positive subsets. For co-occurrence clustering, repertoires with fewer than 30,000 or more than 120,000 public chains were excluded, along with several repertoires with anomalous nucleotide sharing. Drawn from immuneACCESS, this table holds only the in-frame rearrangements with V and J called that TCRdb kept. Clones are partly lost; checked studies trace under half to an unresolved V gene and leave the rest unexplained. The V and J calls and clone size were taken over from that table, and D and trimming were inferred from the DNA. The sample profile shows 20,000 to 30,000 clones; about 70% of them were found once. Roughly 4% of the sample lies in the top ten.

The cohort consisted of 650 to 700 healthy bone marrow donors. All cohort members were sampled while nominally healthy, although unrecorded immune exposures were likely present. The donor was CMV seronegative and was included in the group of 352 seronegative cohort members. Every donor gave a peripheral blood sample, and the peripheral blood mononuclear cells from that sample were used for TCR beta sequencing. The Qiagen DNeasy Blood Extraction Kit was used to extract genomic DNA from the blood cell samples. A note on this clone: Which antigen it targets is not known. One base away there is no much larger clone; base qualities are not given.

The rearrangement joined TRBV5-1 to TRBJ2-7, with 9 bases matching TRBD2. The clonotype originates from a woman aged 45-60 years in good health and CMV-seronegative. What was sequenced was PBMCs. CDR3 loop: CASSIPGLAHEQYF. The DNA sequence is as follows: TGCGCCAGCAGCATACCGGGACTAGCCCACGAGCAGTACTTC.